This TCR beta chain was obtained from a study of blood T cell repertoires in COVID-19. Study-wide background: From the United States, Italy and Spain came samples of acute and convalescent COVID-19.

J was trimmed by 14 bases and V by 4 bases; bases with no gene match: 11. The CDR3 is 13 amino acids. The germline CDR1 and CDR2 sequences are SGHTA and FQGTGA. Libraries were prepared by immunoSEQ multiplex PCR; TCRdb keeps only in-frame clonotypes and omits some of them. The sample lists 250,000 to 350,000 clones, more than 70% seen once, with around 6% in the top ten. This clone was picked up a small number of times. This chain connects TRBV7-3 to TRBJ2-1; 7 nucleotides agree with TRBD2. The TCR comes from a man younger than 30 who had recovered from COVID-19. The specimen was peripheral blood. CDR3 sequence (DNA): TGTGCCAGCAGCTCAGGGACTAACCTGGAAAAGTTCTTC. Translating gives CASSSGTNLEKFF.